At least ten counts were recorded for the clone carrying this TCR beta chain. The antigen remains unidentified. V gave up 6 bases and J gave up 5 bases; unmatched junction bases: 2. Germline loops: CDR1 SGHTA, CDR2 FQGNSA. The CDR3 is 12 residues long. The data belong to a study of spatial heterogeneity in lung cancer. Study results and limitations: Higher tumor mutation counts went along with higher counts of expanded intratumoral alpha and beta TCRs.

Time point specified: sample taken at primary tumor resection. TCRdb recomputed calls from the 5' RACE reads with MiXCR, one row per CDR3 protein. The data show around 13,000 distinct CDR3 sequences, around 6.1% seen once. V gene TRBV7-2 combines with J gene TRBJ2-3; 7 bases agree with TRBD2. Source: lung tumor tissue, taken at surgery. The source of this sequence is a female donor with early-stage non-small cell lung cancer. The CDR3 protein is CASRWGGDTQYF. CDR3 bases: TGTGCCAGCAGGTGGGGGGGAGATACGCAGTATTTT.